This TCR beta chain was identified in a study of blood T cell repertoires in COVID-19. Study-level information: PBMCs, B-cell-depleted T cells, or T cells were the source of the cDNA or gDNA that made up the material.

V shed 4 bases and J shed 3 bases, with 10 bases lying between them. The V gene's germline CDR1 is LGHDT and CDR2 YNNKEL (reference sequence). The CDR3 spans 14 residues. As processed by the authors: Estimation of nucleated cell counts relied on the amplification of reference gene primers. Libraries were prepared by immunoSEQ multiplex PCR; TCRdb keeps only in-frame clonotypes and omits some of them. D and trimming come from the DNA, and the V and J calls and clone size come from that table. The data contain approximately 190,000 clones, roughly four fifths of them singletons. The sequence came from a woman between 40 and 50 years old with acute or convalescent COVID-19. This sequence joins TRBV3-1 (or the pseudogene TRBV3-2) and TRBJ1-5, with D possibly being TRBD1 (6 bases). The sample consisted of peripheral blood. For the CDR3, the DNA is TGTGCCAGCAGCCCAGGGGCGACCAATCAGCCCCAGCATTTT. It codes for CASSPGATNQPQHF.